This T cell receptor beta chain comes out of a study of T cell responses to AZD1222 COVID-19 vaccine (dated by TCRdb to 2020 to 2022). For the wider study: A total of 240 or so trial participants underwent TCR sequencing, of whom more than 200 had received two doses of AZD1222 and about 25 had received two doses of the MenACWY control vaccine. Trial participants were enrolled into age subgroups of 18-55, 56-69 and 70-plus years, which contained around 150, 28 and 57 TCR-sequenced participants, respectively. Broader findings and caveats from the paper: Participants were mostly white British, with more females than males. The authors suggested clonal diversity may have been underestimated. Because no day 14 peak-response samples were available, repertoires were characterized only after the peak T cell response. The whole spike protein was spanned by vaccine-associated CD4 TCRs, and dominant responses were seen in regions 160-218 and 743-854. In the small 56-69-year group, the increase in depth fell short of significance, most likely because of low power. A significant rise in spike-specific TCR breadth and depth was observed after two AZD1222 doses relative to day 0 and relative to MenACWY recipients. Epitopes outside the regions mutated in the B.1.351 and B.1.1.7 variants were reportedly recognized by nearly half of the unique spike-specific TCRs. Only six or seven AZD1222 recipients were SARS-CoV-2 seropositive at baseline, limiting conclusions about previously exposed vaccinees.

The CDR3 regions of human TCRbeta chains were subjected to immunosequencing. In the original analysis: TCRs in the repertoires were matched against a reference library of SARS-CoV-2-specific TCRs that had been generated with the MIRA antigen-specificity platform. Breadth was defined as the fraction of unique TCRs that were SARS-CoV-2-associated. Depth was defined as the fraction of total T cells that were SARS-CoV-2-associated. Using the MIRA data, each spike-specific TCR was assigned both to the spike region to which the TCR was reactive and to a CD4 or CD8 class. Log10-transformed breadth and depth values were compared by one-way ANOVA with Sidak's multiple comparisons tests. Not all clones reach the TCRdb copy of this immuneACCESS table, which keeps in-frame sequences only. Checked studies attribute under half of the gap to unresolved V genes and leave the rest unexplained. Clonal size and the V and J genes are those of that table, whereas D and trimming came from the DNA. The sample table lists roughly 150,000 clones, around nine tenths of them with a count of one. The ten largest make up around 1% of the sample.

Remarks on this clone: The antigen it recognizes is unknown. Per-base qualities were not stored, and no clone one base away is much larger.

The time point label for this specimen denotes: about 28 days (+/-7) after the second vaccine dose. AZD1222 recipients with second doses at about 4 weeks or about 12 weeks were pooled, because spike-specific TCR depth and breadth did not differ between schedules. Vaccinee samples were obtained from the UK trials COV001 and COV002, which included a single-blind randomized controlled phase 2/3 trial of AZD1222 (ChAdOx1 nCoV-19) in healthy adults. Trial participant PBMC samples were collected at day 0 and day 28 after the second dose for TCRbeta chain sequencing. This clonotype was obtained from an adult who received the AZD1222 COVID-19 vaccine. The source was peripheral blood, collected 28 days after the second AZD1222 dose.

CDR3 reads: CASSPGTSGETQYF. The nucleotides are TGTGCCAGCAGCCCAGGGACTAGCGGGGAAACGCAGTATTTT. The rearranged segments are TRBV9 and TRBJ2-3, with 13 bases matching TRBD2. V loses 4 bases at its end and J loses 9 bases; junction bases beyond the gene matches: 5. The germline V gene specifies SGDLS as CDR1 and YYNGEE as CDR2. CDR3 length: 14 amino acids, cysteine to phenylalanine. The DNA shown is the 42-base CDR3, in frame from base 1.